This T cell receptor beta chain appears in the sequencing data of a study of T cell responses to AZD1222 COVID-19 vaccine (dated by TCRdb to 2020 to 2022). About the full investigation: AZD1222 recipients whose second dose came at about 4 weeks and those whose second dose came at about 12 weeks were combined into one group, since spike-specific TCR depth and breadth did not differ between the two schedules. A total of under 250 trial participants underwent TCR sequencing, of whom roughly 210 had received two doses of AZD1222 and around 26 had received two doses of the MenACWY control vaccine. Trial participants were enrolled by age into subgroups of 18-55, 56-69 and 70-plus years, and about 150, 27 and 61 TCR-sequenced participants, respectively, were included in these subgroups.

Results and caveats for the whole study, not just this receptor: In the small 56-69-year group, the increase in depth fell short of significance, most likely because of low power. Conclusions about previously exposed vaccinees are limited because only five to seven AZD1222 recipients were SARS-CoV-2 seropositive at baseline. Because no day 14 peak-response samples were available, the repertoires could be characterized only after the peak T cell response. Most participants were white British and females outnumbered males, and the authors suggested that clonal diversity may have been underestimated. CD4 TCRs associated with the vaccine covered the entire spike protein, and the dominant responses were in regions 160-218 and 743-854. After two AZD1222 doses, both the breadth and the depth of spike-specific TCRs were significantly higher than at day 0 and than in MenACWY recipients. Reportedly, close to half of the unique spike-specific TCRs recognized epitopes lying outside the regions that are mutated in the B.1.351 and B.1.1.7 variants.

The CDR3 regions of human TCRbeta chains were subjected to immunosequencing. The original pipeline was this. TCRs in the repertoires were compared against a reference library of SARS-CoV-2-specific TCRs that had been generated with the MIRA antigen-specificity platform. Breadth was defined as the fraction of unique TCRs that were SARS-CoV-2-associated, and depth was defined as the fraction of total T cells that were SARS-CoV-2-associated. Using the MIRA data, every spike-specific TCR was mapped to the spike region that the TCR reacted to and assigned to either a CD4 or a CD8 class. Log10-transformed breadth and depth values were compared by one-way ANOVA with Sidak's multiple comparisons tests. TCRdb re-hosts the immuneACCESS table, in-frame sequences only. Its copies lack some clones; in the studies checked, an unresolved V gene accounts for under half of them, and the cause for the rest is not known. V, J and clone size reflect that table, while D and trimming were determined from the DNA. Recorded for this sample are roughly 100,000 clones; around 90% of them occurred a single time. The ten top clones hold just under 3% of the sample.

The sample's time point label, decoded: baseline before first vaccination. The vaccinee samples were drawn from two UK trials, COV001 and COV002, one of which was a single-blind randomized controlled phase 2/3 trial testing AZD1222 (ChAdOx1 nCoV-19) in healthy adults. For TCRbeta chain sequencing, PBMC samples were collected from trial participants at day 0 and at day 28 after the second dose. Details on this clone: The target of this receptor is not known. The input lacks base qualities; no much larger clone sits a single base away.

The sample in question was peripheral blood, obtained on day 0 of AZD1222 vaccination. The receptor was derived from an adult in good health.

The nucleotide sequence reads TGTGCCAGCAGCAAAGCGCGGGACCATGCGGAGACCCAGTACTTC. The resulting protein is CASSKARDHAETQYF. Rearrangement joined TRBV21-1 to TRBJ2-5; TRBD2 is the table's D call, not checked against the DNA. TRBV21-1 is a listed pseudogene. The CDR3 starts with the cysteine, ends with the phenylalanine, and has 15 residues. The CDR3 DNA has 45 bases and is translated from base 1.